The rows below give T cell receptor beta chains drawn from one sample of a study of T cells in Graves' hyperthyroidism and ophthalmopathy. TCRdb re-called the multiplex PCR reads with MiXCR, one entry per CDR3 protein. The data show over 500,000 distinct CDR3 sequences, with about a sixth seen just once and around 17% held by the top ten. Sequenced material: blood. Source of these receptors: a woman aged 18-29 years with Graves' ophthalmopathy. CDR3s include the opening cysteine and the closing phenylalanine or tryptophan. The D gene is left open where the match is weak. Only part of the rows carry a size: once, few, many, or a class if the clone is expanded.

TRBV29-1	many	TRBJ2-7	NA	CSVERGTNEQYF	TGCAGCGTTGAAAGGGGGACAAACGAGCAGTACTTC
TRBV5-4	NA	TRBJ2-3	TRBD2	CASSSKLAGATDTQYF	TGTGCCAGCAGCAGCAAACTAGCGGGGGCCACAGATACGCAGTATTTT
TRBV6-1	few	TRBJ2-1	NA	CASSKYPMTGLTGSYNEQFF	TGTGCCAGCAGTAAGTACCCTATGACAGGACTTACGGGCTCCTACAATGAGCAGTTCTTC
TRBV28	NA	TRBJ1-2	TRBD1	CASVYVGQGASFCGYTF	TGTGCCAGCGTCTATGTGGGACAGGGGGCTTCCTTCTGTGGCTACACCTTC
TRBV19	once	TRBJ2-3	TRBD1	CASSPLGAGGFLTSTDTQYF	TGTGCCAGTAGTCCCCTGGGGGCAGGGGGCTTTCTAACGAGCACAGATACGCAGTATTTT
TRBV6-2/TRBV6-3	NA	TRBJ2-1	TRBD2	CASSLAGGNSNEQFF	TGTGCCAGCAGCTTAGCGGGGGGGAACTCCAATGAGCAGTTCTTC
TRBV3-1	NA	TRBJ2-1	TRBD2	CASSQGGLPTNEQFF	TGTGCCAGCAGCCAAGGGGGACTACCCACCAATGAGCAGTTCTTC
TRBV10-1	NA	TRBJ1-5	NA	CASKFTTGSVQPQHF	TGCGCCAGCAAGTTCACGACAGGATCCGTTCAGCCCCAGCATTTT
TRBV6-1	few	TRBJ1-5	NA	CASKEVLYSNQPQHF	TGTGCCAGCAAAGAAGTCCTGTATAGCAATCAGCCCCAGCATTTT
TRBV3-1	many	TRBJ1-2	NA	CASSQEQYYGYTF	TGTGCCAGCAGCCAAGAACAGTACTATGGCTACACCTTC
TRBV24-1	few	TRBJ2-3	NA	CATGQGADTQYF	TGTGCCACCGGCCAGGGTGCAGATACGCAGTATTTT
TRBV28	NA	TRBJ1-2	NA	CASSSGTNYVYTF	TGTGCCAGCAGTTCCGGGACAAATTATGTTTACACCTTC
TRBV14	many	TRBJ2-3	TRBD2	CASSQLQGLAGDTDTQYF	TGTGCCAGCAGCCAACTCCAGGGACTAGCGGGGGACACAGATACGCAGTATTTT
TRBV6-2/TRBV6-3	many	TRBJ2-5	TRBD1	CASSHGTAKQETQYF	TGTGCCAGCAGCCACGGGACAGCTAAACAAGAGACCCAGTACTTC
TRBV29-1	NA	TRBJ1-2	NA	CSVANRGLGGYTF	TGCAGCGTTGCGAATCGGGGCTTAGGCGGCTACACCTTC
TRBV5-1	few	TRBJ2-5	NA	CASSSGWGRETQYF	TGCGCCAGCAGCTCGGGGTGGGGTAGGGAGACCCAGTACTTC
TRBV11-2	once	TRBJ1-1	NA	CASTLWAGEAFF	TGTGCCAGCACCCTCTGGGCAGGGGAGGCTTTCTTT
TRBV7-2	many	TRBJ2-5	TRBD2	CASSSGLAGGPGVETQYF	TGTGCCAGCAGCTCGGGACTAGCGGGAGGGCCGGGGGTGGAGACCCAGTACTTC
TRBV28	many	TRBJ2-7	TRBD1	CASSAHGQGVAYEQYF	TGTGCCAGCAGTGCCCACGGACAGGGAGTGGCCTACGAGCAGTACTTC
TRBV9	NA	TRBJ2-2	TRBD2	CASSDIAGEVWRSANTGELFF	TGTGCCAGCAGCGATATAGCGGGGGAAGTTTGGAGGTCGGCGAACACCGGGGAGCTGTTTTTT
TRBV3-1	NA	TRBJ2-7	NA	CASSPDSSLYEQYF	TGTGCCAGCAGCCCGGACAGTTCCCTCTACGAGCAGTACTTC
TRBV5-6	many	TRBJ2-6	NA	CASSFRGRPGANVLTF	TGTGCCAGCAGCTTTCGTGGACGTCCCGGGGCCAACGTCCTGACTTTC
TRBV9	many	TRBJ1-1	NA	CASSVIMNTEAFF	TGTGCCAGCAGCGTAATAATGAACACTGAAGCTTTCTTT
TRBV13	many	TRBJ1-1	NA	CASSFLGVNTEAFF	TGTGCCAGCAGCTTTTTGGGCGTAAACACTGAAGCTTTCTTT
TRBV7-2	many	TRBJ2-1	TRBD2	CASSLSGSSYNEQFF	TGTGCCAGCAGCCTTAGCGGGAGCTCCTACAATGAGCAGTTCTTC
TRBV27	many	TRBJ2-7	TRBD2	CASSGLAGYEGEQYF	TGTGCCAGCAGTGGCTTAGCGGGGTACGAGGGCGAGCAGTACTTC
TRBV2	NA	TRBJ1-6	NA	CASSLPEYNSPLHF	TGTGCCAGCAGCCTACCCGAATATAATTCACCCCTCCACTTT
TRBV20-1	NA	TRBJ1-1	NA	CTTVNTEAFF	TGCACGACCGTGAACACTGAAGCTTTCTTT
TRBV10-3	many	TRBJ1-6	NA	CAISESSPGSNPALHF	TGTGCCATCAGTGAGTCGTCCCCAGGTTCTAACCCGGCCCTCCACTTT
TRBV27	many	TRBJ1-5	TRBD1	CASSPGQGWSNQPQHF	TGTGCCAGCAGTCCCGGACAGGGTTGGAGCAATCAGCCCCAGCATTTT